This T cell receptor (beta chain) was sequenced for a study of cytomegalovirus exposure and HLA in healthy donors (TCRdb year 2017). The study in broad terms: An earlier analysis of roughly 630 of the donors reported approximately 300 Gb of sequence data and 100 million to 140 million unique TCR beta sequences from about 180 million T cells. To predict cytomegalovirus infection status, the study brought together high-throughput TCR immunosequencing, statistical association of individual TCRs with disease status, and machine learning. An earlier analysis of 587 of the donors used high-throughput TCR beta sequencing to judge whether each TCR beta V gene segment behaved as functional or pseudogenic. Class I and class II HLA loci were covered by the typing at four-digit resolution. Of the roughly 420 genotyped donors, 65% to 90% were placed in the genetic ancestry cluster associated with self-reported Caucasian donors. Among 300 to 500 genotyped donors of the cohort, an average of roughly 230,000 unique TCR beta nucleotide sequences was sequenced per donor, of which about 18% were non-productive. In a later analysis, previously published TCR beta repertoires from 666 donors were re-analyzed and high-resolution HLA genotyping was added so that TCR occurrence patterns could be studied. In the later analysis, no new phenotypic data were used to find candidate immune exposures; instead, reliance was placed on TCR beta sequences and their occurrence across donors. An early release that covered 640 HLA-typed donors contained approximately 300 gigabases of sequencing data and about 84 million unique TCR sequences. Typing coverage differed by locus: A, B, C, DRB1 and DQB1 were typed in roughly 629-630 donors, DQA1 in about 550, DPA1 in 600 to 610, and DPB1 in just under 480. Genome-wide SNP genotypes for about three fifths of the roughly 670 donors were used in a later genetic analysis, which treated that subset as a discovery cohort. The study used immunosequencing to profile the T cell repertoires of several hundred subjects and linked those repertoires to cytomegalovirus serostatus. Every repertoire in the discovery cohort had been generated on one and the same sequencing platform. A few DR-DQ haplotypes were treated as single units for association and clustering because of strong linkage in the cohort. A separate validation cohort of some 130 different subjects was used in addition to the 666-subject first cohort. The study was designed to test whether signatures of past pathogen exposure could be identified by cataloging public T cell receptors. Donor age, sex, ethnicity and CMV serostatus were compiled alongside the repertoire data. The paper's findings and limits, for the study overall: When HLA alleles, especially DR and DQ, strongly co-occurred, attributing TCR associations to individual alleles was difficult. Because some donors lacked HLA typing at each locus, the association tests relied only on the typed subset. Several of the top co-occurrence clusters appeared to be linked to parvovirus B19, influenza, CMV and Epstein-Barr virus, according to a later analysis. A further reported finding was that TCR beta sequences accurately predicted the HLA-A and HLA-B alleles for most subjects in the first cohort. Cytomegalovirus status was reported to be diagnosed by the classifier with high specificity and sensitivity in both the original and validation cohorts. Some IMGT-functional V segments, including TRBV6-2 and TRBV6-3, could not be distinguished by the 87-base-pair reads and were therefore excluded. In a later analysis, some 17,000 TCR beta sequences were associated with specific HLA alleles at a false discovery rate of 0.05. In a later analysis, the rate of TCR association differed among HLA loci, with DRB1 alleles having the most associated TCRs and HLA-C alleles having the fewest. A few of the identified cytomegalovirus-associated TCR beta chains were confirmed in vitro to be specific for cytomegalovirus antigens. Because counts were too low, about 17 rarely observed V segments, including chromosome 9 orphons, were excluded from the earlier analysis of 587 of the donors. Sequencing depth was assumed to be roughly uniform across donors in the presence/absence analyses, though that assumption may not hold. Compared with the approximately 600-donor mean, donors in an Asian-associated ancestry cluster had fewer N-insertions in productive TCRs, according to a later genetic analysis. The cohort was sequenced for TCR beta chains only, and without alpha or paired-chain data the features that could be detected were limited. A later analysis found that HLA-associated TCR beta chains were more clonally expanded and had lower generation probabilities than equally common non-associated chains. The sequencing pipeline was judged likely to have produced a cluster of highly shared sequence variants as a technical artifact. The study gave a list of around 170 TCR beta chains associated with cytomegalovirus. It was suggested by the authors that the approach could potentially be generalized to other disease states and immunological phenotypes. Most CMV-associated TCR beta chains appeared to be HLA-restricted in a later analysis, and the HLA associations seemed to be driven largely by CMV exposure. While some public TCRs were present in many individuals, most TCR sequences turned up only very rarely across donors. The only immune exposure information available for the cohort was CMV serostatus. Linkage disequilibrium might explain the correlated functional status among segregating V segments, but an unknown experimental factor could not be ruled out. In an earlier analysis of approximately 590 of the donors, most TCR beta V segments were observed in productive rearrangements about 87% or about 30% of the time, broadly matching IMGT annotations. In a later genetic analysis, a missense DCLRE1C variant was associated with V-gene and J-gene trimming of TCR beta chains, and the association was replicated in an independent cohort.

The CDR3, from cysteine to phenylalanine, totals 16 residues. The DNA shown is the 48-base CDR3, in frame from base 1. Ends trimmed: V by 5 bases, J by 3 bases; bases unmatched to a gene: 11. Reading the germline V gene gives CDR1 SGHAT and CDR2 FQNNGV. This clone was recorded once. What antigen it recognizes has not been identified. Base qualities are not provided; no much larger clone lies one nucleotide away. The cohort was made up of 500 to 850 healthy bone marrow donors. At the time of sampling, all cohort members were nominally healthy, though unrecorded immune exposures were likely present. The donor tested CMV seropositive and was one of the 289 seropositive cohort members. A peripheral blood sample was collected from each donor, and TCR beta sequencing was performed on peripheral blood mononuclear cells. Genomic DNA extraction from the blood cell samples was performed with the Qiagen DNeasy Blood Extraction Kit.

Receptor libraries were prepared by the immunoSEQ multiplex PCR assay. A mixture of 60 forward primers for TCR Vbeta segments and 13 reverse primers for TCR Jbeta segments was used in the multiplex PCR. Amplification of the CDR3 region of rearranged TCR beta genes was performed with a multiplex PCR assay on genomic DNA. On the Illumina HiSeq System, the amplified TCR beta libraries were sequenced as 87-base-pair reads. Turning to the authors' computational methods: Across the 666 repertoires, a later analysis counted approximately 83 million unique TCR beta chains, 8.5 million to 12 million of which were shared by at least two donors. Raw reads were error-corrected and collapsed into unique sequences by a nearest-neighbor algorithm in which closely related sequences were merged to remove PCR and sequencing errors. Alignment of CDR3 sequences to IMGT reference sequences was used to assign V, D and J gene segments. Each retained sequence needed at least a six-nucleotide match to both a V gene segment and a J gene segment. A rearrangement was called productive if the CDR3 had no stop codons and remained in frame with V and J, and every other rearrangement was called non-productive. Following IMGT convention, CDR3 was defined as the stretch from the second conserved V-encoded cysteine to the conserved J-encoded phenylalanine. In an earlier analysis of roughly 580 of the donors, sequences lacking an unambiguous match to a single V gene segment were excluded. In an earlier analysis of 500 to 750 of the donors, V segments were called functional above 56.7% productive rearrangements and were called segregating when the between-donor standard deviation exceeded 5%. A statistical classification framework was built to diagnose cytomegalovirus status from the catalog of TCR beta chain sequences. In a later analysis, V and J genes were assigned by comparing TCR nucleotide sequences against IMGT/GENE-DB human TR gene sequences. A later analysis assigned CDR3 sequences and most-parsimonious VDJ recombination scenarios with the TCRdist pipeline. In a later analysis, each TCR beta chain was defined by its CDR3 amino acid sequence together with its V-gene family, and reads lacking a unique V-gene family were excluded. In a later analysis, around 600 highly shared, low-generation-probability nucleotide sequences were removed to address suspected cross-contamination and a sequencing artifact. For each public chain, a later analysis derived a clonal expansion index from normalized ranks of inferred template counts within each repertoire. Generation probabilities in a later analysis came from a VDJ recombination model fitted to out-of-frame rearrangements, and those results were checked against IGoR. In a later analysis, TCR-TCR, TCR-HLA and TCR-CMV co-occurrence was scored with hypergeometric tests, and a repertoire-size bias correction was applied to TCR pairs. To estimate false discovery rates, a later analysis permuted the HLA or CMV assignments 20 times. A later analysis grouped co-occurring TCRs with DBSCAN, adding TCRdist sequence similarity when clustering within HLA-allele-positive subsets. Repertoires with fewer than 30,000 or more than 120,000 public chains were left out of co-occurrence clustering, as were four to six repertoires with anomalous nucleotide sharing. TCRdb stores this immuneACCESS table with in-frame sequences only. Part of the clones is absent; in the studies checked, under half of the shortfall reflects unresolved V genes, and no reason is known for the rest. V and J calls and clone size are as listed in that table; D and trimming were resolved from the DNA. Here the sample has 100,000 to 150,000 clones; 83% occur a single time. The ten top clones hold 15% to 20% of the sample.

This clonotype originated in a man between 18 and 35 years old in good health and CMV-seropositive. The sample taken for sequencing was PBMCs. The sequence links TRBV11-2 to TRBJ2-7, with 9 middle bases fitting TRBD1. The DNA sequence reads TGTGCCAGCAGCATCCACAGGGGGCCGGGAATCTACGAGCAGTACTTC. This sequence encodes CASSIHRGPGIYEQYF.